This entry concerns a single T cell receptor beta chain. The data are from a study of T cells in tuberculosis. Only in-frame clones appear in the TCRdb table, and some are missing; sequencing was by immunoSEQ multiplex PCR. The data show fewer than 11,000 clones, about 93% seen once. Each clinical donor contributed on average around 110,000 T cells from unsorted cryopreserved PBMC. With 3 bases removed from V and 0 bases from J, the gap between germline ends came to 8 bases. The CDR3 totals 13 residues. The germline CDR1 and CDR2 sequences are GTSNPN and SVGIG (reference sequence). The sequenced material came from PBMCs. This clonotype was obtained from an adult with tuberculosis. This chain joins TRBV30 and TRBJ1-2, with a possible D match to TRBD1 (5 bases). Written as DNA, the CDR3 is TGTGCCTGGAGGCCAGGGACTAACTATGGCTACACCTTC. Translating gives CAWRPGTNYGYTF. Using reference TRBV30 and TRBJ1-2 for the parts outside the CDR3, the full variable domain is SQTIHQWPATLVQPVGSPLSLECTVEGTSNPNLYWYRQAAGRGLQLLFYSVGIGQISSEVPQNLSASRPQDRQFILSSKKLLLSDSGFYLCAWRPGTNYGYTFGSGTRLTVV.